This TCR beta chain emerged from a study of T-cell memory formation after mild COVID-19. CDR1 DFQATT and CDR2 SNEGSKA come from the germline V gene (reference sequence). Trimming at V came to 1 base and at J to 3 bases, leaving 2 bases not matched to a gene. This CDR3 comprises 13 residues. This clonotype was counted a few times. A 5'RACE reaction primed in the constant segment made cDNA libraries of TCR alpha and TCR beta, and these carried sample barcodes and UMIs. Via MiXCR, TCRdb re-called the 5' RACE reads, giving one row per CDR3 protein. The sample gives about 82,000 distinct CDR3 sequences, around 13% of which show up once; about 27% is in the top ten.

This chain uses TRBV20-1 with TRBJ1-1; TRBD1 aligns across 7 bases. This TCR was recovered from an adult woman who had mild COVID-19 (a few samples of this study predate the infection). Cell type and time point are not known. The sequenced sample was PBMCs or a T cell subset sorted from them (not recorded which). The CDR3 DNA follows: TGCAGTGCTAGAGGTCAGGGGGACACTGAAGCTTTCTTT. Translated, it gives CSARGQGDTEAFF.